This TCR beta chain was recorded in a study of response to subunit inactivated influenza vaccine. Broader study findings: The authors suggested that few new T cells are recruited per seasonal influenza vaccination.

Regarding this clonotype: The antigen remains undetermined.

V was clipped by 5 bases and J by 2 bases; unmatched bases: 3. This CDR3 comprises 13 residues. Germline CDR1 and CDR2: SGHTS and YDEGEE. TCRdb reprocessed the RT-PCR reads with MiXCR, giving one entry per CDR3 protein. The sample lists fewer than 600,000 distinct CDR3 sequences, around 7.7% occurring once. The sequencing here drew on PBMCs from blood, taken about 24 months after vaccination. The chain is built from TRBV5-8 and TRBJ1-2; 7 positions match TRBD1. The clonotype originates from a man between 50 and 70 years old who received an inactivated influenza vaccine. In DNA, the CDR3 is TGTGCCAGCAGGATACAGGGGAACTATGGCTACACCTTC. This encodes CASRIQGNYGYTF.